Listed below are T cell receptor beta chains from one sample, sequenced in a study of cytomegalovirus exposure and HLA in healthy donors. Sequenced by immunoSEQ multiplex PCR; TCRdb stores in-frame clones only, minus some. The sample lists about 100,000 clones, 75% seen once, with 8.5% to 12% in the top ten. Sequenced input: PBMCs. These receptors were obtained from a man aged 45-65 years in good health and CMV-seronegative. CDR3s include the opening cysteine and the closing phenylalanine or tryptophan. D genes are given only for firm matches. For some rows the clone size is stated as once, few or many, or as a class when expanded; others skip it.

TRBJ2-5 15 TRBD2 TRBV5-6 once TGTGCCAGCACCCCCCTTAGCGGGACGGACGAGACCCAGTACTTC CASTPLSGTDETQYF
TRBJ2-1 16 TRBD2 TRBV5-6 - TGTGCCAGCAGCTTGGATCTCCTAGCGGCCAACAATGAGCAGTTCTTC CASSLDLLAANNEQFF
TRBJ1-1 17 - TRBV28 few TGTGCCAGCAGCGAGGTCCGGGGAGGAGATTTGAACACTGAAGCTTTCTTT CASSEVRGGDLNTEAFF
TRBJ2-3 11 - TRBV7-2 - TGTGCCAGCAGCGCGGGGAATACGCAGTATTTT CASSAGNTQYF
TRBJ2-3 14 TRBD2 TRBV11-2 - TGTGCCAGCGGAACGGGAGGGCCGGCAGATACGCAGTATTTT CASGTGGPADTQYF
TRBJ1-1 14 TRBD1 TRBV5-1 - TGCGCCAGCAGCGGGGACAGGGATTCCACTGAAGCTTTCTTT CASSGDRDSTEAFF
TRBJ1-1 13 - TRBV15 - TGTGCCACCAGCAGCTTCGGGTTCACTGAAGCTTTCTTT CATSSFGFTEAFF
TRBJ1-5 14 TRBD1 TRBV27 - TGTGCCAGCAGTTTGAGGAGGGGGCTATGGCCCCAGCATTTT CASSLRRGLWPQHF
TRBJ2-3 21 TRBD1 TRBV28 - TGTGCCAGCAGTTTAGGATGGACAGGCCTACTAACCTCCGCTAGCACAGATACGCAGTATTTT CASSLGWTGLLTSASTDTQYF
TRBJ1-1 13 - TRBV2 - TGTGCCAGCAGTGATTCGGGGTACACTGAAGCTTTCTTT CASSDSGYTEAFF
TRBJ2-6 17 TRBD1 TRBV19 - TGTGCCAGTAGTATGGCCGGGACAGGGGCTGGGGCCAACGTCCTGACTTTC CASSMAGTGAGANVLTF
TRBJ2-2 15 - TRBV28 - TGTGCCAGCAGTTCATCAAGGGGGAACACCGGGGAGCTGTTTTTT CASSSSRGNTGELFF
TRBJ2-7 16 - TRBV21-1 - TGTGCCAGCAGCAAAACTAGGGGGACGTCCTCCTACGAGCAGTACTTC CASSKTRGTSSYEQYF
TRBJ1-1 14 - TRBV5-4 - TGTGCCAGCAGCTTGGACGGAGGAACCACTGAAGCTTTCTTT CASSLDGGTTEAFF
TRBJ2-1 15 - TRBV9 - TGTGCCAGCAGCGTAGGGCTAGCGACCGACAATGAGCAGTTCTTC CASSVGLATDNEQFF
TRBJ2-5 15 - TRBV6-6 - TGTGCCAGCAGTTACAAGGGGGTCGGACAAGAGACCCAGTACTTC CASSYKGVGQETQYF
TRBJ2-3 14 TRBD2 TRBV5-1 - TGCGCCAGCAGCTTGGGCGGGAGAAAAGATACGCAGTATTTT CASSLGGRKDTQYF
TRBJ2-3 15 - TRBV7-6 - TGTGCCAGCAGCGTAAGGACCCGACAGGCAGATACGCAGTATTTT CASSVRTRQADTQYF
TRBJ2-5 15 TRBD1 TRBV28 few TGTGCCAGCAAACCGACGGGACAGGGGAGTGGTACCCAGTACTTC CASKPTGQGSGTQYF
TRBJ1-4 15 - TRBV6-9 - TGTGCCAGCAGTTGTTCAGTTGCAACTAATGGAAAACTGTTTTTT CASSCSVATNGKLFF
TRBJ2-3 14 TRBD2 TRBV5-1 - TGCGCCAGCCGCTTAGCGGGAGAGACAGATACGCAGTATTTT CASRLAGETDTQYF
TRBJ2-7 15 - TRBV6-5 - TGTGCCAGCAGGCGGCGACAGGACCATTCCTACGAGCAGTACTTC CASRRRQDHSYEQYF
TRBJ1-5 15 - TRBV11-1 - TGTGCCAGCAGCCACGGCCGAGGAAGCAATCAGCCCCAGCATTTT CASSHGRGSNQPQHF
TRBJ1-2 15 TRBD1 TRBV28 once TGTGCCAGCAGTTCCCCACAGGGACAGGGGGATGGCTACACCTTC CASSSPQGQGDGYTF